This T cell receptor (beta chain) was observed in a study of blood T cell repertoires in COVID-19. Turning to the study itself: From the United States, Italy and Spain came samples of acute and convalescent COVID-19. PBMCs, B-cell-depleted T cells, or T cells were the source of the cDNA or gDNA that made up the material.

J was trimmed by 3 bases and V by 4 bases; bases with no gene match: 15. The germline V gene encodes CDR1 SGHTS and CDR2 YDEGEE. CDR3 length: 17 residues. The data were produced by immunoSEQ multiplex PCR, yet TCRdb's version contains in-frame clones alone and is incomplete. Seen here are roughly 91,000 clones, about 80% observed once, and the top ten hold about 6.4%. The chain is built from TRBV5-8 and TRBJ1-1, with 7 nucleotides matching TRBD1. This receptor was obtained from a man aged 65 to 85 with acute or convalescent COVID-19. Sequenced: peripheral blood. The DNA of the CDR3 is TGTGCCAGCAGCCTACGACAGGGATTGTACGGCGACACTGAAGCTTTCTTT. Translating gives CASSLRQGLYGDTEAFF.